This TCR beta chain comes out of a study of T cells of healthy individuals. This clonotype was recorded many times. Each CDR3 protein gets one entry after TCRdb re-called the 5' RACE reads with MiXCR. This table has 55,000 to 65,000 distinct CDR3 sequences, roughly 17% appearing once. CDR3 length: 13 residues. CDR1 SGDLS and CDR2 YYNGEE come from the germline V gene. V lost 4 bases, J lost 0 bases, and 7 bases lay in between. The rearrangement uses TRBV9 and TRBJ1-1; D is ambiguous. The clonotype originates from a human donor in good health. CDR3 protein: CASSHDLNTEAFF. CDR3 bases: TGTGCCAGCAGCCACGACCTGAACACTGAAGCTTTCTTT.